These T cell receptor beta chains were read from a single sample in a study of cytomegalovirus exposure and HLA in healthy donors. Measured with immunoSEQ multiplex PCR; TCRdb has only the in-frame clones, and not every one. The table shows fewer than 250,000 clones, with approximately 83% occurring only once. Specimen: PBMCs. These receptors were collected from a girl between 5 and 17 years old in good health and CMV-seronegative. Both conserved end residues are part of each CDR3. D genes are given only for firm matches. The size entry is marked missing in some rows and otherwise reads once, few, many or a size class.

NA | NA | TRBJ2-5 | TRBV10-3 | TGTGCCATCAGTGAGGGTGGCCCACAAGAGACCCAGTACTTC | CAISEGGPQETQYF
NA | NA | TRBJ1-5 | TRBV6-6 | TGTGCCAGCAGTTATGCCCAGGAGGTTGCCAATCAGCCCCAGCATTTT | CASSYAQEVANQPQHF
NA | TRBD2 | TRBJ2-3 | TRBV6-5 | TGTGCCAGCAGTTATAGCGGGAGATCTAGCACAGATACGCAGTATTTT | CASSYSGRSSTDTQYF
NA | NA | TRBJ1-1 | TRBV6-9 | TGTGCCCGGCGGCCCGGGCCCCCCCCCAGGGGAGAAGCTTTCTTT | CARRPGPPPRGEAFF
few | TRBD1 | TRBJ1-2 | TRBV7-6 | TGTGCCAGCAGCTCCGGGACAGCTAATGGCTACACCTTC | CASSSGTANGYTF
NA | TRBD2 | TRBJ2-1 | TRBV7-9 | TGTGCCAGCACCTTACCAAGCGGGAGCGAGAGGTTCTTC | CASTLPSGSERFF
NA | TRBD2 | TRBJ2-5 | TRBV5-4 | TGTGCCAGCAGCTTGGAGGCTAGCGGGAAAGAGACCCAGTACTTC | CASSLEASGKETQYF
NA | NA | TRBJ2-1 | TRBV28 | TGTGCCGGAGATAGTAGGAACAATGAGCAGTTCTTC | CAGDSRNNEQFF
NA | NA | TRBJ1-5 | TRBV6-4 | TGTGCCAGCAGCCCCGTTTGGGGGGATCAGCCCCAGCATTTT | CASSPVWGDQPQHF
NA | TRBD1 | TRBJ1-5 | TRBV9 | TGTGCCAGCAGCAGCACAGGGGATAGCAATCAGCCCCAGCATTTT | CASSSTGDSNQPQHF
NA | NA | TRBJ2-3 | TRBV5-1 | TGCGCCAGCAGCCCCTTACTAACACTGGGCACAGATACGCAGTATTTT | CASSPLLTLGTDTQYF
once | NA | TRBJ2-1 | TRBV2 | TGTGCCAGCAGCCTCCTCCGGAGTCACAATGAGCAGTTCTTC | CASSLLRSHNEQFF
few | NA | TRBJ1-4 | TRBV20-1 | TGCAGTGCCAGACTCAATGAAAAACTGTTTTTT | CSARLNEKLFF
NA | TRBD1 | TRBJ1-1 | TRBV11-2 | TGTGCCAGCAGCCGAGGACAGGGGGTAACTGAAGCTTTCTTT | CASSRGQGVTEAFF
NA | NA | TRBJ2-7 | TRBV7-8 | TGTGCCAGCTCCGTATCGTACGAGCAGTACTTC | CASSVSYEQYF
NA | NA | TRBJ2-1 | TRBV6-1 | TGTGCCAGCAGTGAAGCGCTGCTCAGTCCGTACAATGAGCAGTTCTTC | CASSEALLSPYNEQFF
NA | NA | TRBJ1-1 | TRBV7-9 | TGTGCCAGCAGCACCATTAGACAGGTCGTGAACACTGAAGCTTTCTTT | CASSTIRQVVNTEAFF
NA | NA | TRBJ2-7 | TRBV28 | TGTGCCAGCAGCCGACAACAGCTTACGTCCTACGAGCAGTACTTC | CASSRQQLTSYEQYF
NA | NA | TRBJ2-7 | TRBV7-3 | TGTGCCAGCAGCCGAGGGGGAGATCTCTCCGAGCAGTACTTC | CASSRGGDLSEQYF
NA | TRBD1 | TRBJ1-4 | TRBV7-2 | TGTGCCAGCAGCTTAGGACAGGGGGCGAGAACTAATGAAAAACTGTTTTTT | CASSLGQGARTNEKLFF
NA | NA | TRBJ1-1 | TRBV6-4 | TGTGCCAGCAGTGACATTTATCGGAACACTGAAGCTTTCTTT | CASSDIYRNTEAFF
NA | NA | TRBJ1-1 | TRBV19 | TGTGCCAGTACCCCCACAGGGAGGAACACTGAAGCTTTCTTT | CASTPTGRNTEAFF
NA | NA | TRBJ2-7 | TRBV29-1 | TGCAGCGTTGAAGCCCGGGACTACGAGCAGTACTTC | CSVEARDYEQYF
NA | TRBD1 | TRBJ2-7 | TRBV10-2 | TGCGCCAGCAGCGGATTAACAGGGGGCGAGCAGTACTTC | CASSGLTGGEQYF
NA | TRBD1 | TRBJ2-5 | TRBV5-6 | TGTGCCAGCACCGCGGACAGGGGAAACCAGTGGACCCAGTACTTC | CASTADRGNQWTQYF
NA | NA | TRBJ1-2 | TRBV11-2 | TGTGCCAGCAGCTTAATAGTAGCGTCTGGCTACACCTTC | CASSLIVASGYTF
NA | NA | TRBJ1-1 | TRBV6-5 | TGTGCCAGCAGTTATCATCGGGGCACTGAAGCTTTCTTT | CASSYHRGTEAFF
NA | TRBD2 | TRBJ2-7 | TRBV4-2 | TGTGCCAGCAGCCAAGACTTAGCGGGGCACTCCTACGAGCAGTACTTC | CASSQDLAGHSYEQYF
NA | NA | TRBJ2-1 | TRBV2 | TGTGCCAGCAGTGTTGGGGGCGATGAGCAGTTCTTC | CASSVGGDEQFF
NA | TRBD1 | TRBJ2-7 | TRBV4-3 | TGCGCCAGCAGCCCGACCGGGACAGCGTCCTACGAGCAGTACTTC | CASSPTGTASYEQYF
NA | TRBD1 | TRBJ2-1 | TRBV4-1 | TGCGCCAGCAGCTACCCCGGGACAGGCAATGAGCAGTTCTTC | CASSYPGTGNEQFF
NA | TRBD1 | TRBJ1-1 | TRBV30 | TGTGCCTGGACGACAGGGAGTCCGAACACTGAAGCTTTCTTT | CAWTTGSPNTEAFF
NA | NA | TRBJ1-5 | TRBV7-8 | TGTGCCAGCAGCCAAGGGACACCGAGTTTGGAGCCCCAACATTTT | CASSQGTPSLEPQHF
NA | NA | TRBJ1-5 | TRBV7-2 | TGTGCCAGCAGCAGCAGGGGTGGCAATCAGCCCCAGCATTTT | CASSSRGGNQPQHF
NA | NA | TRBJ1-2 | TRBV15 | TGTGCCACCAGCAGAGATAAGGGACTCTATGGCTACACCTTC | CATSRDKGLYGYTF
NA | TRBD1 | TRBJ1-1 | TRBV11-2 | TGTGCCAGCAGCCGCTCTGGGACAGGGAAGGCTGAAGCTTTCTTT | CASSRSGTGKAEAFF
few | NA | TRBJ1-2 | TRBV6-5 | TGTGCCAGCAGTTACACAGATGCTTATGGCTACACCTTC | CASSYTDAYGYTF
NA | NA | TRBJ1-1 | TRBV7-9 | TGTGCCAGCAGCTTAGACAGGGAGGCTTTCTTT | CASSLDREAFF
NA | TRBD1 | TRBJ2-3 | TRBV30 | TGTGCCTGGAGTCCCGGGACAGGGCAGACGCAGTATTTT | CAWSPGTGQTQYF
NA | NA | TRBJ1-4 | TRBV10-3 | TGTGCCATCAGTGAGAGGGGGGGAACTAATGAAAAACTGTTTTTT | CAISERGGTNEKLFF
NA | NA | TRBJ1-3 | TRBV13 | TGTGCCAGCAGCTTAGCCAGGGGCGCAGGTTCTGGAAACACCATATATTTT | CASSLARGAGSGNTIYF
NA | TRBD1 | TRBJ1-4 | TRBV27 | TGTGCCAGCAGTCGAACTCCAGGACAGGGTAGCAATGAAAAACTGTTTTTT | CASSRTPGQGSNEKLFF
NA | NA | TRBJ1-2 | TRBV29-1 | TGCAGCGTTGAAGCAGGGGTGTATGGCTACACCTTC | CSVEAGVYGYTF
NA | TRBD2 | TRBJ2-1 | TRBV19 | TGTGCCAGTATAAGGAGGGAGGGCCAATACAATGAGCAGTTCTTC | CASIRREGQYNEQFF
NA | TRBD1 | TRBJ1-1 | TRBV28 | TGTGCCAGCAGTTTAAGGGCAGGGGGCCTCTCTGAAGCTTTCTTT | CASSLRAGGLSEAFF
once | NA | TRBJ2-4 | TRBV28 | TGTGCCAGCAGTGCCTCTAGCAGCCATCAGTACTTC | CASSASSSHQYF
NA | NA | TRBJ1-6 | TRBV14 | TGTGCCAGCAGCCAAGTTCCTTCCCTCCCCCTCCACTTT | CASSQVPSLPLHF
NA | TRBD2 | TRBJ2-7 | TRBV6-5 | TGTGCCAGCAGTTACTCTGGACTAGCCCTCTACGAGCAGTACTTC | CASSYSGLALYEQYF
NA | TRBD1 | TRBJ1-4 | TRBV28 | TGTGCCAGCACCTCGGGACAGGGGAATGAAAAACTGTTTTTT | CASTSGQGNEKLFF
NA | TRBD1 | TRBJ1-4 | TRBV7-2 | TGTGCCAGCAGCCCGGGACAGCCAGCAACTAATGAAAAACTGTTTTTT | CASSPGQPATNEKLFF
NA | NA | TRBJ1-2 | TRBV28 | TGTGCCAGCAGAACAGGGTTCCATGGCTACACCTTC | CASRTGFHGYTF